This TCR beta chain was observed in a study of blood T cells in healthy people across ages. The CDR3 sequence is 14 residues long. Germline V gene lookup returns CDR1 SQVTM and CDR2 ANQGSEA. Together with a sample-barcoded 5' primer, a J-beta primer mix was included in a second PCR lasting 7 to 11 cycles. Each CDR3 protein gets one entry after TCRdb re-called the 5' RACE reads with MiXCR. In the table there are 650,000 to 900,000 distinct CDR3 sequences, around 62% of which are singletons. Note on this clonotype: Its antigen is unidentified.

Healthy Caucasian individuals from Russia aged roughly 6 to 90 served as donors. Whenever a sample was processed, at least 6 million PBMCs were isolated. Study-wide results and limits: Nothing was known about donor CMV status, and this possibly confounded expanded clonotype changes.

This TCR derives from a man aged 25-45 years in good health. The chain is built from TRBV29-1 and TRBJ2-4, with D tentatively TRBD2 (6 bases). The DNA matches TRBJ2-7 better at its end, which makes the J call doubtful. The source material was blood. The CDR3: CSVRGTQATYEQYF. The CDR3 DNA reads as TGCAGCGTTCGCGGGACCCAGGCGACCTACGAGCAGTACTTC.